The sequence of this T cell receptor beta chain was determined in a study of cytomegalovirus exposure and HLA in healthy donors (dated by TCRdb to the late 2010s). In terms of the full investigation: An earlier analysis of some 600 of the donors reported 276 Gb of sequence data and 117 million unique TCR beta sequences obtained from some 170 million T cells. Of the roughly 430 genotyped donors, 81% fell in the genetic ancestry cluster associated with self-reported Caucasian donors. In an earlier analysis of about 590 of the donors, high-throughput TCR beta sequencing was used to judge whether each TCR beta V gene segment behaved as functional or pseudogenic. The study aimed to test whether signatures of past pathogen exposure could be identified by cataloging public T cell receptors. Class I and class II HLA loci were covered by the typing at four-digit resolution. The number of donors typed differed by locus, with about 629-630 for A, B, C, DRB1 and DQB1, roughly 550 for DQA1, 606 for DPA1, and 400 to 490 for DPB1. Alongside the repertoire data, information on donor age, sex, ethnicity and CMV serostatus was compiled. To predict cytomegalovirus infection status, the study brought together high-throughput TCR immunosequencing, statistical association of individual TCRs with disease status, and machine learning. In addition to the first cohort of 666 subjects, a separate validation cohort of around 110 different subjects was used. To study patterns of TCR occurrence, a later analysis re-analyzed previously published TCR beta repertoires from 600 to 750 donors and added high-resolution HLA genotyping. Because of strong linkage in the cohort, roughly five DR-DQ haplotypes were treated as single units for association and clustering. Every discovery cohort repertoire had been produced on one sequencing platform. Rather than drawing on any new phenotypic data, the later analysis identified candidate immune exposures from TCR beta sequences and the way those sequences occurred across donors. The T cell repertoires of under 750 subjects were profiled by immunosequencing and related to cytomegalovirus serostatus. About 300 gigabases of sequencing data and roughly 90 million unique TCR sequences were included in an early release covering roughly 700 HLA-typed donors. Across around 400 genotyped donors of the cohort, an average of approximately 200,000 unique TCR beta nucleotide sequences per donor were sequenced, and 15% to 20% of those sequences were non-productive. A later genetic analysis took genome-wide SNP genotypes for about 55% of the roughly 670 donors and used that subset as a discovery cohort.

Library creation used the immunoSEQ multiplex PCR assay. For the multiplex PCR, a mixture combining 60 forward primers for TCR Vbeta segments and 13 reverse primers for TCR Jbeta segments was used. The CDR3 region of rearranged TCR beta genes was amplified from genomic DNA with a multiplex PCR assay. Amplified TCR beta libraries were sequenced as 87-base-pair reads on the Illumina HiSeq System. In the authors' own workflow: In a later analysis, approximately 74 million unique TCR beta chains were counted across the approximately 640 repertoires, and about 9.9 million of these chains were shared by at least two donors. Raw reads were error-corrected and collapsed into unique sequences by a nearest-neighbor algorithm in which closely related sequences were merged to remove PCR and sequencing errors. Alignment of CDR3 sequences to IMGT reference sequences was used to assign V, D and J gene segments. For a sequence to be retained, at least a six-nucleotide match to both a V gene segment and a J gene segment was required. Rearrangements were classified as productive when the CDR3 lacked stop codons and remained in frame with V and J, and all other rearrangements were classified as non-productive. CDR3 was defined according to IMGT convention as the region running from the second conserved V-encoded cysteine to the conserved J-encoded phenylalanine. In an earlier analysis of around 570 of the donors, sequences lacking an unambiguous match to a single V gene segment were excluded. In an earlier analysis of about 590 of the donors, a V segment was called functional when productive rearrangements were above 56.7%, and segregating when the standard deviation between donors exceeded 5%. A statistical classification framework was built to diagnose cytomegalovirus status from the catalog of TCR beta chain sequences. V and J gene assignment, in a later analysis, came from comparing TCR nucleotide sequences with IMGT/GENE-DB human TR gene sequences. Using the TCRdist pipeline, a later analysis assigned CDR3 sequences along with most-parsimonious VDJ recombination scenarios. In a later analysis, each TCR beta chain was defined by its CDR3 amino acid sequence together with its V-gene family, and reads without a unique V-gene family were excluded. As a way to deal with suspected cross-contamination and a sequencing artifact, a later analysis dropped more than 500 nucleotide sequences that were highly shared and had low generation probability. For each public chain, a later analysis derived a clonal expansion index from normalized ranks of inferred template counts within each repertoire. In a later analysis, generation probabilities were computed with a VDJ recombination model fitted to out-of-frame rearrangements, and the resulting probabilities were checked against IGoR. A later analysis scored TCR-TCR, TCR-HLA and TCR-CMV co-occurrence with hypergeometric tests, applying a repertoire-size bias correction to TCR pairs. False discovery rates were estimated in a later analysis by permuting HLA or CMV assignments 20 times. In a later analysis, co-occurring TCRs were grouped using DBSCAN, and TCRdist sequence similarity was added for clustering within HLA-allele-positive subsets. Repertoires with fewer than 30,000 or more than 120,000 public chains were left out of co-occurrence clustering, as were several repertoires with anomalous nucleotide sharing. TCRdb stores this immuneACCESS table with in-frame sequences only. Part of the clones is absent; in the studies checked, under half of the shortfall reflects unresolved V genes, and no reason is known for the rest. D and trimming come from the DNA, and the V and J calls and clone size come from that table. This sample is represented by 110,000 or so clones; over 55% of them were singletons. About 8.6% of the sample is held by the ten biggest clonotypes.

Of note for this clone: Its specific antigen is unknown. No per-base quality is available; no much larger clone lies one base away.

Reading the germline V gene (reference sequence) gives CDR1 MNHEY and CDR2 SMNVEV. V has 3 bases trimmed and J has 10 bases trimmed; junction bases matching no gene number 1. The CDR3 numbers 12 residues from cysteine through phenylalanine. Of the read, only the CDR3 DNA is kept; its 36 bases are in frame from base 1. In total, more than 500 healthy bone marrow donors made up the cohort. At the time of sampling, all cohort members were nominally healthy, though unrecorded immune exposures were likely present. The donor was CMV seropositive and was included in the group of 300 or so seropositive cohort members. Each donor provided a peripheral blood sample, and peripheral blood mononuclear cells were used for TCR beta sequencing. The Qiagen DNeasy Blood Extraction Kit was used to extract genomic DNA from the blood cell samples. Study-level results and caveats: Compared with the roughly 720-donor mean, donors in an Asian-associated ancestry cluster had fewer N-insertions in productive TCRs, according to a later genetic analysis. Compared with equally common non-associated chains, HLA-associated TCR beta chains in a later analysis were more clonally expanded and had lower generation probabilities. According to a later analysis, most CMV-associated TCR beta chains appeared to be HLA-restricted, and the HLA associations seemed to be driven largely by CMV exposure. Because HLA typing was unavailable for some donors at each locus, only the typed subset was used in association tests. The authors suggested that the approach could potentially be extended to other disease states and immunological phenotypes. In vitro tests confirmed that a few of the cytomegalovirus-associated TCR beta chains recognize cytomegalovirus antigens. When HLA alleles, especially DR and DQ, strongly co-occurred, TCR associations were difficult to assign to individual alleles. The 87-base-pair reads could not distinguish some IMGT-functional V segments, including TRBV6-2 and TRBV6-3, so those segments were excluded. A further reported finding was that TCR beta sequences accurately predicted the HLA-A and HLA-B alleles for most subjects in the first cohort. In a later genetic analysis, a missense DCLRE1C variant was associated with V-gene and J-gene trimming of TCR beta chains, and the association was replicated in an independent cohort. Roughly uniform sequencing depth across donors was assumed in presence/absence analyses, although this assumption may not hold. Correlated functional status among segregating V segments might be attributable to linkage disequilibrium, but an unknown experimental factor could not be ruled out. Across donors, most TCR sequences were observed very rarely, whereas some public TCRs were present in many individuals. A cluster of highly shared sequence variants was judged likely to represent a technical artifact of the sequencing pipeline. Only TCR beta chains were sequenced in this cohort, and the absence of alpha or paired-chain data limited detectable features. The only immune exposure information available for the cohort was CMV serostatus. An earlier analysis of approximately 500 of the donors showed that most TCR beta V segments appeared in productive rearrangements either about 87% or about 30% of the time, which broadly matched IMGT annotations. In a later analysis, more than 15,000 TCR beta sequences were associated with specific HLA alleles at a false discovery rate of 0.05. About 17 rarely observed V segments, including chromosome 9 orphons, were excluded from the earlier analysis of approximately 500 of the donors because counts were too low. In a later analysis, TCR association rates were found to vary across HLA loci, with the most associated TCRs seen for DRB1 alleles and the fewest for HLA-C alleles. Several of the top co-occurrence clusters appeared to be linked to parvovirus B19, influenza, CMV and Epstein-Barr virus, according to a later analysis. In the study, about 150 TCR beta chains were listed as associated with cytomegalovirus. In both the original and validation cohorts, the classifier was reported to diagnose cytomegalovirus status with high specificity and sensitivity.

This clonotype was obtained from a young man in good health and CMV-seropositive. This chain joins TRBV27 to TRBJ1-4; 8 of the junction bases match TRBD1. The sample consisted of PBMCs. In nucleotide form, the sequence is TGTGCCAGCAGTTTTACAGGGGGAAAACTGTTTTTT. Its protein product is CASSFTGGKLFF.